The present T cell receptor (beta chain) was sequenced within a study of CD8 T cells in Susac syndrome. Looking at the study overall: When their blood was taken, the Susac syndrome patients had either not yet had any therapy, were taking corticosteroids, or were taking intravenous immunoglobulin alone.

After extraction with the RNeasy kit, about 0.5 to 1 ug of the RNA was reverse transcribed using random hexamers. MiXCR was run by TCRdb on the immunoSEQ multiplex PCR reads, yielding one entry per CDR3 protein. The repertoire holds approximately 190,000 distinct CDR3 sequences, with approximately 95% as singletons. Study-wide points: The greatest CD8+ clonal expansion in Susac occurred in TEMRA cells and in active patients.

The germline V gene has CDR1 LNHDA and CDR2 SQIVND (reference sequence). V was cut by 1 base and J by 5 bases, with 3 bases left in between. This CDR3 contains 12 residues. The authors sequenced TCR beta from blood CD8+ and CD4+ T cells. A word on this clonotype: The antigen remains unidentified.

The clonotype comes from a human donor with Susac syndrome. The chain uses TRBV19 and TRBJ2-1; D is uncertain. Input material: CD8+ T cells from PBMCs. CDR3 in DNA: TGTGCCAGTAGTATAGGAAACAATGAGCAGTTCTTC. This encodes CASSIGNNEQFF.